Given below is one TCR beta chain in context. Its antigen is not known. PCR or immunohistochemistry showed mismatch repair deficiency in every enrolled patient. TCRs were sequenced from three patients responding to pembrolizumab. V lost 2 bases and J lost 7, with 14 bases in between. The CDR3 spans 14 residues. Germline V gives CDR1 MGHRA, CDR2 YSYEKL. This entry belongs to a study of PD-1 blockade in mismatch repair-deficient tumors. Whole-study results and caveats: Tumor-resident clones, often absent from pretreatment blood, expanded after pembrolizumab and then contracted.

The data were produced by immunoSEQ multiplex PCR, yet TCRdb's version contains in-frame clones alone and is incomplete. The sample contains 120,000 or so clones, about nine tenths of which appear only once. The sample here was peripheral blood, taken roughly 67 weeks after starting pembrolizumab. V usage is TRBV4-1 and J usage is TRBJ2-5; TRBD2 might be the D (6 bases). This sequence was found in an adult with mismatch repair-deficient cancer. This chain's CDR3 is CASSQRTTIGTQYF. The CDR3 DNA is TGCGCCAGCAGCCAAAGGACTACCATCGGGACCCAGTACTTC.